One and the same sample provided the 21 T cell receptor beta chains below, sequenced in a study of blood T cell repertoires in COVID-19. Clones were sequenced by immunoSEQ multiplex PCR, and TCRdb holds only the in-frame ones, with some missing. This sample carries 26,000 or so clones, about nine tenths of them seen once, and the ten largest clones take roughly 12%. The specimen was peripheral blood. Receptors originate from a human donor in a cohort sampled during active COVID-19. The donor label of this sample is uncertain.

In its sample, this clone was seen a few times. The chain links TRBV13 to TRBJ1-3, with D unresolved. The CDR3 runs 16 residues. Trimming removed 0 bases at V and 3 bases at J, with 12 bases between. Germline CDR1 is PRHDT and CDR2 is FYEKMQ (reference sequence). CDR3: CASSLGLLNLGNTIYF. In DNA, the CDR3 is TGTGCCAGCAGCTTAGGACTTCTTAACCTTGGAAACACCATATATTTT.

The chain links TRBV28 to TRBJ1-5, with D uncertain. Trimming left V 3 bases short and J 0 bases short, with 6 bases between. This CDR3 has 14 amino acids. Germline assignment: CDR1 MDHEN and CDR2 SYDVKM. The CDR3 reads CASSLVDSNQPQHF. CDR3 nucleotide sequence: TGTGCCAGCAGTTTGGTAGATAGCAATCAGCCCCAGCATTTT.

V is TRBV28 and J is TRBJ1-2; 8 bases are a match to TRBD1. V was clipped by 5 bases and J by 2 bases; unmatched bases: 7. The CDR3 contains 15 residues. Germline lookup yields CDR1 MDHEN and CDR2 SYDVKM. CDR3 nucleotide sequence: TGTGCCAGCAGTAACACCGACAGGGGAAACTATGGCTACACCTTC. This translates into CASSNTDRGNYGYTF.

V and J are TRBV9 and TRBJ1-4; D possibly corresponds to TRBD1 (5 bases). Germline lookup yields CDR1 SGDLS and CDR2 YYNGEE. The CDR3 has 15 residues. The V end lost 3 bases, the J end lost 7 bases, and 16 bases lay between the germline ends. CDR3 sequence: CASSDRQGPSEKLFF. CDR3 coding DNA: TGTGCCAGCAGCGACCGGCAGGGCCCGAGTGAAAAACTGTTTTTT.

The chain uses TRBV18 and TRBJ1-2; maybe TRBD1 (5 bases). CDR3 length equals 14 residues. V was trimmed by 5 bases and J by 7 bases, leaving 17 bases between them. The germline gives CDR1 KGHSH, CDR2 LQKENI. CDR3 amino acids: CASSTNSGAGGYTF. Written as DNA, the CDR3 is TGTGCCAGCTCAACTAATTCTGGGGCAGGTGGCTACACCTTC. Complete variable domain (other parts from reference TRBV18 and TRBJ1-2): NAGVMQNPRHLVRRRGQEARLRCSPMKGHSHVYWYRQLPEEGLKFMVYLQKENIIDESGMPKERFSAEFPKEGPSILRIQQVVRGDSAAYFCASSTNSGAGGYTFGSGTRLTVV.

A note on this clone: Relative to the germline gene, one junction end is altered; a read error may explain this. The chain is built from TRBV7-7 and TRBJ2-7, with a tentative D call TRBD1 (6 bases). Germline assignment: CDR1 SSHAT and CDR2 FNYEAQ (reference sequence). This CDR3 region has 13 residues. The CDR3 region is CASSLVGGHEQYF. The CDR3 DNA sequence: TGTGCTAGCAGCTTGGTAGGGGGACACGAGCAGTACTTC.

The chain uses TRBV5-6 and TRBJ1-6; the match to TRBD1 covers 8 bases. The junction had 10 bases not matched to a gene; V was cut back by 4 bases and J by 10 bases. Germline V gene lookup returns CDR1 SGHDT and CDR2 YYEEEE. This CDR3 contains 15 residues. The chain's CDR3 is CASSVGTGGGSPLHF. For the CDR3, the DNA is TGTGCCAGCAGCGTAGGAACAGGGGGGGGATCACCCCTCCACTTT.

This clone turned up a few times. The CDR3 DNA reads as TGTGCCTGGAGTGATGGGACAAGCACTGAAGCTTTCTTT. Amino acids: CAWSDGTSTEAFF. The chain links TRBV30 to TRBJ1-1, with a tentative D call TRBD1 (6 bases). V was pared by 1 base and J by 4 bases, with 10 bases between. The CDR3 spans 13 residues. Germline CDR1 is GTSNPN and CDR2 is SVGIG (reference sequence).

DNA of the CDR3: TGCAGTGCAGGGGTCGAGCAGTTCTTC. It codes for CSAGVEQFF. The chain employs TRBV20-1 and TRBJ2-1; maybe TRBD1 (5 bases). Trimming removed 6 bases from V and 10 bases from J, with 7 bases in between. CDR1 and CDR2 from the germline V gene are DFQATT and SNEGSKA (reference sequence). The CDR3 length is 9 residues.

The chain combines TRBV6-2 or TRBV6-3 with TRBJ2-4, with TRBD2 matching over 9 bases. CDR1 MNHEY and CDR2 SVGEGT come from the germline V gene. V gave up 2 bases and J gave up 8 bases; unmatched junction bases: 10. This CDR3 is 16 amino acids long. The CDR3 nucleotides read TGTGCCAGCAGTTACCCAGCGGGGGGCGAGACGTACATTCAGTACTTC. This sequence encodes CASSYPAGGETYIQYF.

The chain is built from TRBV4-1 and TRBJ1-1, with TRBD1 identical over 9 bases. Germline CDR1 reads MGHRA; CDR2 reads YSYEKL. The J segment lost 1 base and the V segment lost 3 bases, leaving 12 bases of the junction unmatched. This CDR3 region has 18 residues. Here the CDR3 reads CASSQKDRGGLTNTEAFF. The DNA of the CDR3 is TGCGCCAGCAGCCAGAAGGACAGGGGAGGGCTGACGAACACTGAAGCTTTCTTT.

The gene calls are TRBV5-7 and TRBJ1-2; maybe TRBD1 (6 bases). Being an ORF, TRBV5-7 has a function that is uncertain. V was shortened by 2 bases and J by 5 bases, with 16 bases between the two germline ends. This CDR3 is 15 amino acids long. The CDR3 coding sequence is TGTGCCAGCAGCTTTCCCAGGGGCGCAGGGTATGGCTACACCTTC. As protein: CASSFPRGAGYGYTF.

The chain carries TRBV1 and TRBJ1-6; TRBD1, as called in the table, went unchecked against the DNA. TRBV1 is flagged as a pseudogene. The length of the CDR3 is 16 residues. CDR3 region: CTSSQVGHRADSPLHF. The CDR3 DNA is TGCACCAGCAGCCAAGTTGGCCACAGGGCGGATTCACCCCTCCACTTT.

The DNA for the CDR3 is TGTGCCAGCAGCTCTCCGGGATTGTCTGGAAACACCATATATTTT. Translating gives CASSSPGLSGNTIYF. The chain couples TRBV5-6 to TRBJ1-3; unclear D gene. Trimming cost V 3 bases and J 1 base, with 11 bases left between them. Germline V gives CDR1 SGHDT, CDR2 YYEEEE. This CDR3 comprises 15 residues.

CDR3 in DNA: TGTGCCAGCTGTATAGCGGGGAGCACCGCTACGCAGTATTTT. Translation gives CASCIAGSTATQYF. The V call is TRBV6-1, the J call TRBJ2-3; TRBD2 matches at 8 bases. The CDR3 runs to 14 residues. With 8 bases clipped from V and 8 bases from J, the junction kept 12 bases outside the gene matches. Germline CDR1 is MNHNS and CDR2 is SASEGT.

A single count supports this clone. The CDR3 here is CSVQQGASTGELFF. The DNA for the CDR3 is TGCAGCGTTCAACAGGGGGCGAGCACCGGGGAGCTGTTTTTT. This sequence joins TRBV29-1 and TRBJ2-2, with 9 bases lining up with TRBD1. V dropped 5 bases and J dropped 4; count of bases not matched to a gene: 5. This CDR3 is built from 14 residues. Germline assignment: CDR1 SQVTM and CDR2 ANQGSEA.

This clone was counted a single time. This chain links TRBV11-2 with TRBJ1-2, with TRBD1 matching 9 bases. Germline V gene sequence: CDR1 SGHAT, CDR2 FQNNGV. After removal of 5 bases from V and 7 bases from J, the junction contained 2 bases not matched to a gene. The CDR3 is 12 amino acids. In DNA, the CDR3 is TGTGCCAGCAGCATGACAGGGGGTGGCTACACCTTC. It specifies CASSMTGGGYTF.

The chain recombines TRBV4-3 with TRBJ2-5; 9 nucleotides line up with TRBD2. V was pared by 4 bases and J by 3 bases, with 0 bases of the junction left unmatched. The CDR3 contains 13 residues. Looked up from germline, CDR1 is LGHNA and CDR2 is YSLEER. The CDR3 spells CASSRLAEETQYF. CDR3 nucleotide sequence: TGCGCCAGCAGCCGACTAGCGGAAGAGACCCAGTACTTC.

To note about this clone: One end of the junction does not line up with germline, which may come from a read error. The rearrangement joins TRBV7-9 to TRBJ2-7; 8 nucleotides line up with TRBD1. Germline V gene lookup returns CDR1 SEHNR and CDR2 FQNEAQ (reference sequence). The CDR3 is made up of 12 amino acids. Written as DNA, the CDR3 is TGTGCCAGCAGCTTAGCCGGACAGGGTAATCACTTC. Translated: CASSLAGQGNHF. Based on the CDR3 plus reference TRBV7-9 and TRBJ2-7, the full variable domain is DTGVSQNPRHKITKRGQNVTFRCDPISEHNRLYWYRQTLGQGPEFLTYFQNEAQLEKSRLLSDRFSAERPKGSFSTLEIQRTEQGDSAMYLCASSLAGQGNHFGPGTRLTVT.

This clone was counted a single time. The CDR3 here is CASSPRGVSGGGSDTQYF. CDR3 DNA sequence: TGTGCCAGCTCACCCCGCGGAGTTAGCGGGGGGGGTTCAGATACGCAGTATTTT. The rearrangement links TRBV18 to TRBJ2-3; TRBD2 agrees at 11 bases. Germline CDR1 reads KGHSH; CDR2 reads LQKENI. There are 18 residues in the CDR3. V gave up 3 bases and J gave up 4 bases; unmatched junction bases: 12.

The chain has TRBV7-3 and TRBJ2-3, with 9 bases fitting TRBD1. The CDR3 covers 14 residues. CDR1 and CDR2 (germline): SGHTA, FQGTGA. With 11 bases clipped from V and 2 bases from J, the junction kept 8 bases outside the gene matches. The CDR3 DNA sequence: TGTGCCGATCGGGACAGGGACCCCACAGATACGCAGTATTTT. The encoded protein is CADRDRDPTDTQYF. The full variable domain, in which reference TRBV7-3 and TRBJ2-3 provide the parts outside the CDR3, is GAGVSQTPSNKVTEKGKYVELRCDPISGHTALYWYRQSLGQGPEFLIYFQGTGAADDSGLPNDRFFAVRPEGSVSTLKIQRTERGDSAVYLCADRDRDPTDTQYFGPGTRLTVL.